This T cell receptor (beta chain) was identified in a study of blood T cell repertoires in COVID-19. Repertoires were generated with immunoSEQ multiplex PCR, while TCRdb's copy carries only in-frame clones and drops some. Of about 330,000 clones listed, approximately 87% were seen once; the top ten hold roughly 5.2%. Assignments of participants to cohorts depended upon their own reported clinical history. Recovered status applied to Cohort 3 donors who had two consecutive negative PCRs. It also applied to those with clearance or with symptom resolution. CDR3 size: 15 residues. In germline, CDR1 is SGHRS, CDR2 YFSETQ. V lost 4 bases, J lost 4 bases, and 11 bases stayed unmatched.

This sequence originates from a woman aged 30 to 39 who had recovered from COVID-19. What was sequenced was PBMCs or T cells enriched from blood (not recorded which). The J gene is TRBJ2-7, the V gene TRBV5-1; 7 bases are a match to TRBD1. CDR3 bases: TGCGCCAGCAGCCCCTCCCTTGGGACAGCGTACGAGCAGTACTTC. Encoded protein: CASSPSLGTAYEQYF.